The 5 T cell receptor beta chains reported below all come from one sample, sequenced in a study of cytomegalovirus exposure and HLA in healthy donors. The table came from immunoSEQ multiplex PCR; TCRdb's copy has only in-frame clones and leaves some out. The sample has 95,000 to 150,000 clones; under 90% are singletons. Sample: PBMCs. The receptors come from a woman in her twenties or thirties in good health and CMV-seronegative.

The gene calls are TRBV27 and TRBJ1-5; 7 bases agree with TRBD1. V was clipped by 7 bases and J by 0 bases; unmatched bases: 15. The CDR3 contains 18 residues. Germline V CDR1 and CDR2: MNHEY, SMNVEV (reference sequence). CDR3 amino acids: CASIATGAPDLSNQPQHF. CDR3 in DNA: TGTGCCAGCATCGCAACAGGGGCGCCGGATCTTAGCAATCAGCCCCAGCATTTT.

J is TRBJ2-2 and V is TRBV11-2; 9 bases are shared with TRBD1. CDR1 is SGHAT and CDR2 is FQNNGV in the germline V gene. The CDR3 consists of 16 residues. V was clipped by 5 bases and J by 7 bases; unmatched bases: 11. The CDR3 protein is CASSLGQGYYDGELFF. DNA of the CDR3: TGTGCCAGCAGCCTCGGACAGGGGTATTATGACGGGGAGCTGTTTTTT.

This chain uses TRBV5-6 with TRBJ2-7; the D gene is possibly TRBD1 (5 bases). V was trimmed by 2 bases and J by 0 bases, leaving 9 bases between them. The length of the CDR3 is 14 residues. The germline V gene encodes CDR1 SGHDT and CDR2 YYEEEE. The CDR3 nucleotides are TGTGCCAGCAGCTTACAGACAGCCTCCTACGAGCAGTACTTC. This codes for CASSLQTASYEQYF.

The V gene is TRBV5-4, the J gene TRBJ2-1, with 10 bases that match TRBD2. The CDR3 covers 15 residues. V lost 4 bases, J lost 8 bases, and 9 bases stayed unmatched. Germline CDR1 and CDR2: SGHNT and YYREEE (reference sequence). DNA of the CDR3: TGTGCCAGCAGCGAGAAGCGGGGGGGCGGCGATGAGCAGTTCTTC. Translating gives CASSEKRGGGDEQFF.

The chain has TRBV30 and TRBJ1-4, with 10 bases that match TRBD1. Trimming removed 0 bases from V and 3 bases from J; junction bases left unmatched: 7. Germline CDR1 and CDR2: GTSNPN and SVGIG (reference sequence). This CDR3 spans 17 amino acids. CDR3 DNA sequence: TGTGCCTGGAGTGTGCTCGGACAGGGGGTCTCTAATGAAAAACTGTTTTTT. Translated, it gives CAWSVLGQGVSNEKLFF.